Following are 29 T cell receptor beta chains from one sample sequenced in a study of T cells in Graves' hyperthyroidism and ophthalmopathy. The source material, RNA transcripts, was used to amplify TCR beta CDR3 regions. A set of HTBI primers served as the primers for a first-round RT-PCR of the TCR CDR3. In TCRdb, the multiplex PCR reads were re-called with MiXCR into one record per CDR3 protein. The table shows over 700,000 distinct CDR3 sequences, with roughly 40% occurring only once. Sequencing was done on a sample of blood. These receptors were obtained from a man between 18 and 29 years old with Graves' hyperthyroidism.

This rearrangement joins TRBV10-3 to TRBJ1-1; the D gene is possibly TRBD1 (5 bases). The germline CDR1 and CDR2 sequences are ENHRY and SYGVKD. V was cut by 3 bases and J by 4 bases, with 15 bases left in between. This CDR3 is built from 15 residues. The DNA of the CDR3 is TGTGCCATCAGTGATAGGACCCAGGGAGGCACTGAAGCTTTCTTT. It codes for CAISDRTQGGTEAFF.

Concerning this clonotype: A read error may be the cause here, since a much bigger clone is one base away. This chain uses TRBV2 with TRBJ1-5, with 7 bases fitting TRBD1. CDR1 and CDR2 (germline): SNHLY, FYNNEI. The length of the CDR3 is 17 residues. V trimming: 3 bases; J trimming: 6 bases; junction bases outside the gene matches: 14. For the CDR3, the DNA is TGTGCCAGCAGTGACGGCCTCCGGGACAGCAGGCGTCAGCCCCAGCATTTT. Translated, it gives CASSDGLRDSRRQPQHF.

The rearrangement uses TRBV6-5 and TRBJ1-2, with 11 nucleotides matching TRBD1. The V segment lost 5 bases and the J segment 7 bases; nucleotides outside the gene matches: 9. CDR1 is MNHEY, CDR2 SVGAGI, per germline. CDR3 length equals 15 residues. CDR3 region: CASSASDRGRTGYTF. The CDR3 DNA is TGTGCCAGCAGTGCCTCGGACAGGGGGCGGACTGGCTACACCTTC.

This clonotype was seen ten or more times. The chain's CDR3 is CASSSYSPLHF. Here the CDR3 DNA reads TGTGCCAGCAGCTCGTATTCACCCCTCCACTTT. V gene TRBV11-2 combines with J gene TRBJ1-6; D is unresolved. This CDR3 region has 11 residues. Germline V gene data show CDR1 as SGHAT and CDR2 as FQNNGV. Trimming took off 4 bases at V and 8 bases at J, with 3 bases between the two ends.

The chain recombines TRBV2 with TRBJ1-5; the D gene is possibly TRBD1 (5 bases). Looked up from germline, CDR1 is SNHLY and CDR2 is FYNNEI. This CDR3 is built from 13 residues. The V end lost 5 bases, the J end lost 7 bases, and 12 bases lay between the germline ends. The CDR3 reads CASSLSWGQPQHF. The CDR3 bases are TGTGCCAGCAGTTTATCATGGGGCCAGCCCCAGCATTTT. Looking up the rest from reference TRBV2 and TRBJ1-5 gives the full variable domain: EPEVTQTPSHQVTQMGQEVILRCVPISNHLYFYWYRQILGQKVEFLVSFYNNEISEKSEIFDDQFSVERPDGSNFTLKIRSTKLEDSAMYFCASSLSWGQPQHFGDGTRLSIL.

The chain joins TRBV10-3 to TRBJ1-5; D is unresolved. The CDR3 is made up of 12 amino acids. CDR1 and CDR2 (germline): ENHRY, SYGVKD. V lost 10 bases to trimming and J lost 0 bases, with 7 bases between them. Here the CDR3 reads CATSFSNQPQHF. The CDR3 coding sequence is TGTGCCACCTCGTTTAGCAATCAGCCCCAGCATTTT.

This chain connects TRBV29-1 to TRBJ1-1; the match to TRBD1 covers 7 bases. Trimming cost V 7 bases and J 7 bases; bases outside gene matches: 15. CDR3 length: 14 residues. Germline loops: CDR1 SQVTM, CDR2 ANQGSEA. The CDR3 region has the DNA TGCAGCGCCTTGACAGGGCAAGCAACTAATGAAGCTTTCTTT. Translating gives CSALTGQATNEAFF.

For this clonotype: At one end, the junction sequence differs from germline, possibly due to a read error. The genes are TRBV20-1 and TRBJ2-7, with D tentatively TRBD2 (6 bases). Germline V gene data show CDR1 as DFQATT and CDR2 as SNEGSKA (reference sequence). The length of the CDR3 is 13 residues. The chain's CDR3 is CSAPDGSSYGQYF. In nucleotides, the CDR3 is TGCAGTGCTCCGGACGGGAGCTCCTACGGGCAGTACTTC.

This clonotype came up many times. The gene calls are TRBV20-1 and TRBJ2-7; 8 positions match TRBD2. The CDR3 length is 13 residues. Trimming took 5 bases from V and 7 from J; bases not matched to a gene: 10. The germline V gene encodes CDR1 DFQATT and CDR2 SNEGSKA (reference sequence). The CDR3 spells CSARKTSEVEQYF. DNA for the CDR3: TGCAGTGCTCGAAAGACTAGCGAGGTAGAGCAGTACTTC.

The CDR3 bases are TGTGCCACCAGCCAAGGCGGGGGGGCCCACGAGCAGTACTTC. The encoded protein is CATSQGGGAHEQYF. The chain links TRBV15 to TRBJ2-7, with 9 bases identical to TRBD2. V shed 5 bases, J shed 5 bases, and the junction held 7 bases outside the gene matches. Per the germline V gene, CDR1 is LNHNV and CDR2 is YYDKDF (reference sequence). The CDR3 is 14 amino acids.

The chain joins TRBV20-1 to TRBJ2-7, with 9 bases matching TRBD2. Looked up from germline, CDR1 is DFQATT and CDR2 is SNEGSKA (reference sequence). Trimming removed 4 bases from V and 0 bases from J; junction bases left unmatched: 7. The CDR3 loop spans 15 amino acids. CDR3 in DNA: TGCAGTGCTAAAACCCTAGCGGGGAACTCCTACGAGCAGTACTTC. Protein product: CSAKTLAGNSYEQYF.

In this sample, this clonotype turned up a few times. The gene calls are TRBV7-3 and TRBJ1-1, with 11 bases fitting TRBD1. CDR1 SGHTA and CDR2 FQGTGA come from the germline V gene. With V trimmed by 9 bases and J by 5 bases, 8 bases remained unmatched. The CDR3 is 14 amino acids. CDR3 nucleotide sequence: TGTGCCAGGGGTTTGGGACAGGGGGTAACTGAAGCTTTCTTT. Translating it yields CARGLGQGVTEAFF.

V gene TRBV11-1 combines with J gene TRBJ2-6; TRBD1 aligns across 7 bases. Germline V gene data show CDR1 as SGHAT and CDR2 as FQDESV (reference sequence). This CDR3 comprises 20 residues. V was pared by 5 bases and J by 0 bases, with 16 bases of the junction left unmatched. The CDR3 DNA reads as TGTGCCAGCAGCCTCCTACGCAGCCTGACAGGGCTCTCTGGGGCCAACGTCCTGACTTTC. This translates into CASSLLRSLTGLSGANVLTF.

The gene calls are TRBV11-2 and TRBJ2-7, with 12 bases aligning to TRBD2. The length of the CDR3 is 18 residues. V dropped 4 bases and J dropped 7; count of bases not matched to a gene: 17. Per germline, CDR1 SGHAT and CDR2 FQNNGV. As DNA, the CDR3 is TGTGCCAGCAGCTCAGGACTAGCGGGAATGGCCGGATGGGGTGAGCAGTACTTC. This encodes CASSSGLAGMAGWGEQYF.

This clonotype was observed at least ten times. The V call is TRBV7-9, the J call TRBJ2-1; 11 nucleotides agree with TRBD2. Germline V gene lookup returns CDR1 SEHNR and CDR2 FQNEAQ (reference sequence). With V trimmed by 5 bases and J by 6 bases, 6 bases remained unmatched. The CDR3 is made up of 15 amino acids. CDR3 amino acids: CASSLTSGVGNEQFF. CDR3 in DNA: TGTGCCAGCAGCCTGACTAGCGGGGTAGGCAATGAGCAGTTCTTC. Together with reference TRBV7-9 and TRBJ2-1, the CDR3 gives the full variable domain: DTGVSQNPRHKITKRGQNVTFRCDPISEHNRLYWYRQTLGQGPEFLTYFQNEAQLEKSRLLSDRFSAERPKGSFSTLEIQRTEQGDSAMYLCASSLTSGVGNEQFFGPGTRLTVL.

Comment on this clonotype: The junction departs from the called germline gene at one end, perhaps through a read error. The genes are TRBV7-3 and TRBJ1-2; possible D gene TRBD1, 5 bases. Germline V gives CDR1 SGHTA, CDR2 FQGTGA. There are 15 residues in the CDR3. The CDR3 nucleotides are TGCGCCAGCAGCTCCGGGACGAAGGGCCCCTATGGCTACACCTTC. It yields the protein CASSSGTKGPYGYTF.

To note about this clonotype: A much larger clone is a single base away; this may be a read error. This sequence joins TRBV12-3 or TRBV12-4 and TRBJ1-6; TRBD1 matches 7 bases. J was trimmed by 9 bases and V by 4 bases; bases with no gene match: 6. The CDR3 covers 14 residues. In DNA form, the CDR3 reads TGTGCCAGCAGTTCGGGACAGAGGAGTTCACCCCTCCACTTT. It codes for CASSSGQRSSPLHF.

This chain connects TRBV29-1 to TRBJ2-7, with TRBD1 matching 9 bases. Germline CDR1 reads SQVTM; CDR2 reads ANQGSEA. This CDR3 contains 11 residues. Here the CDR3 reads CRRTGVYEQYF. The CDR3, as DNA: TGCAGACGGACAGGGGTCTACGAGCAGTACTTC.

The chain uses TRBV7-9 and TRBJ1-3; D is unclear. The ends were cut back, 3 bases at V and 0 bases at J, with 9 bases in the middle. The CDR3 totals 15 residues. Per germline, CDR1 SEHNR and CDR2 FQNEAQ (reference sequence). The CDR3 region is CASSLARSSGNTIYF. DNA of the CDR3: TGTGCCAGCAGCTTGGCGCGGAGCTCTGGAAACACCATATATTTT.

This clonotype has at least ten counts. The chain couples TRBV7-8 to TRBJ2-7; D could derive from TRBD1 or TRBD2 (5 bases each). Germline V gene lookup returns CDR1 SGHVS and CDR2 FQNEAQ. The V end was cut by 1 base, the J end by 7 bases, with 17 bases between. The length of the CDR3 is 15 residues. The CDR3: CASSLVESGAREQYF. The CDR3 DNA is TGTGCCAGCAGCTTAGTCGAGTCCGGGGCGAGGGAGCAGTACTTC. The full variable domain, its missing parts supplied by reference TRBV7-8 and TRBJ2-7, is GAGVSQSPRYKVAKRGQDVALRCDPISGHVSLFWYQQALGQGPEFLTYFQNEAQLDKSGLPSDRFFAERPEGSVSTLKIQRTQQEDSAVYLCASSLVESGAREQYFGPGTRLTVT.

This chain links TRBV6-5 with TRBJ2-6; D is perhaps TRBD1 or TRBD2 (5 bases each). Germline V lookup: CDR1 MNHEY, CDR2 SVGAGI. Trimming shortened V by 10 bases and J by 2 bases, and 12 bases separated the two germline ends. This CDR3 comprises 14 residues. CDR3 nucleotide sequence: TGTGCCACCTGCGTGGGGGCTGGGGCCAACGTCCTGACTTTC. Protein: CATCVGAGANVLTF.

This rearrangement joins TRBV7-2 to TRBJ1-1, with D possibly being TRBD1 (6 bases). The germline CDR1 and CDR2 sequences are SGHTA and FQGNSA. The CDR3 is 15 amino acids. V was clipped by 5 bases and J by 0 bases, with 13 bases between them. CDR3 DNA: TGTGCCAGCAGCGAAACAGGGCCCCTGAACACTGAAGCTTTCTTT. Encoded protein: CASSETGPLNTEAFF.

The CDR3 loop is CSVAGGEETQYF. CDR3 sequence (DNA): TGCAGCGTTGCAGGGGGGGAAGAGACCCAGTACTTC. The chain is built from TRBV29-1 and TRBJ2-5; D may be TRBD1 or TRBD2 (7 bases each). CDR3 length: 12 residues. Trimming cost V 4 bases and J 3 bases, with 9 bases left between them. Germline CDR1 reads SQVTM; CDR2 reads ANQGSEA.

The CDR3 is CASSPHWTGGTGELFF. DNA for the CDR3: TGTGCCAGCAGTCCCCACTGGACAGGCGGCACCGGGGAGCTGTTTTTT. This chain uses TRBV6-2 or TRBV6-3 with TRBJ2-2, with 7 positions matching TRBD1. CDR1 is MNHEY, CDR2 SVGEGT, per germline. CDR3 length: 16 residues. The trim removed 5 bases at V and 4 bases at J, leaving 10 bases unmatched.

This clonotype turned up a few times. The chain couples TRBV9 to TRBJ1-1; D gene ambiguous. The V gene lost 5 bases and the J gene lost 3 bases, with 11 bases spanning the gap. This CDR3 has 13 residues. Looked up from germline, CDR1 is SGDLS and CDR2 is YYNGEE. CDR3 DNA sequence: TGTGCCAGCAGTATAAATGCGTACACTGAAGCTTTCTTT. Its protein product is CASSINAYTEAFF.

This chain uses TRBV12-3 or TRBV12-4 with TRBJ2-2; TRBD1 aligns across 7 bases. The CDR3 covers 14 residues. The V and J ends lost 5 bases and 7 bases, in that order; junction bases with no gene match: 7. For the CDR3, the DNA is TGTGCCAGCAGTCGACAGGGAAGGAGCGGGGAGCTGTTTTTT. This codes for CASSRQGRSGELFF.

This clonotype was seen only once. The chain recombines TRBV29-1 with TRBJ2-2; D is unclear. This CDR3 has 16 amino acids. Between the trimmed V and J ends, which lost 4 bases and 3 bases, there was a span of 18 bases. Germline V gives CDR1 SQVTM, CDR2 ANQGSEA. CDR3 residues: CSVAGASSFYTGELFF. The DNA of the CDR3 is TGCAGCGTTGCTGGCGCCAGCAGCTTCTACACCGGGGAGCTGTTTTTT.

In its sample, this clonotype was seen many times. V and J are TRBV20-1 and TRBJ2-5; D is tentatively TRBD1 or TRBD2 (5 bases each). The V end lost 6 bases, the J end lost 2 bases, and 13 bases lay between the germline ends. The germline gives CDR1 DFQATT, CDR2 SNEGSKA (reference sequence). The CDR3 length is 13 residues. CDR3 sequence: CSAGRSGQETQYF. The CDR3 DNA follows: TGCAGTGCGGGACGGTCGGGGCAAGAGACCCAGTACTTC.

The CDR3 DNA reads as TGTGCCAGCAGCTCACGGACAGGGACTGGGGCCAACGTCCTGACTTTC. Its translation: CASSSRTGTGANVLTF. The V call is TRBV7-6, the J call TRBJ2-6; 8 bases align to TRBD1. Germline CDR1 SGHVS, CDR2 FNYEAQ. The CDR3 extends over 16 amino acids. With V trimmed by 4 bases and J by 2 bases, 4 bases remained unmatched.